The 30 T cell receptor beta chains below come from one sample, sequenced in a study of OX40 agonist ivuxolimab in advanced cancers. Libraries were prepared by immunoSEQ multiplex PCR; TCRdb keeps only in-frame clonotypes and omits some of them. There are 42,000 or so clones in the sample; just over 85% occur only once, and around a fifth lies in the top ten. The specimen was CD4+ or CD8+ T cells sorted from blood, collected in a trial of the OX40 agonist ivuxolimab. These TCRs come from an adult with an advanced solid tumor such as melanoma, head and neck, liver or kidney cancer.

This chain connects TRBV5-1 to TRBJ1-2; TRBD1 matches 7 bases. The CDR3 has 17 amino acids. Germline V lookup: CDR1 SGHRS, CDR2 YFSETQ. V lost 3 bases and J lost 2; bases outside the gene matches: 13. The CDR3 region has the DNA TGCGCCAGCAGCTCCCAGTGGGAGGGGGCGAAGAACTATGGCTACACCTTC. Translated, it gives CASSSQWEGAKNYGYTF.

The CDR3 reads CASSATRGDGYTF. CDR3 coding DNA: TGTGCCAGCAGCGCCACTCGGGGGGATGGCTACACCTTC. This rearrangement joins TRBV9 to TRBJ1-2; a weak D match, TRBD1 (5 bases). Trimming pared 3 bases from V and 6 bases from J, leaving 12 bases between. The CDR3 covers 13 residues. Germline assignment: CDR1 SGDLS and CDR2 YYNGEE.

The CDR3 spells CASSLVETQYF. CDR3 coding DNA: TGTGCCAGCAGCTTGGTGGAGACCCAGTACTTC. The chain has TRBV5-6 and TRBJ2-5; D gene ambiguous. V gave up 0 bases and J gave up 5 bases, with 2 bases separating them. The length of the CDR3 is 11 residues. Germline V lookup: CDR1 SGHDT, CDR2 YYEEEE.

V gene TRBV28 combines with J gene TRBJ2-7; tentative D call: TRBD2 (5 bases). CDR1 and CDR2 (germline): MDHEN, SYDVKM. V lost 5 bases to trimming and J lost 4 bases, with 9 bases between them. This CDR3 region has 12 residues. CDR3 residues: CASSGPGYEQYV. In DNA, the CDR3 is TGTGCCAGCAGTGGTCCGGGGTACGAGCAGTACGTC.

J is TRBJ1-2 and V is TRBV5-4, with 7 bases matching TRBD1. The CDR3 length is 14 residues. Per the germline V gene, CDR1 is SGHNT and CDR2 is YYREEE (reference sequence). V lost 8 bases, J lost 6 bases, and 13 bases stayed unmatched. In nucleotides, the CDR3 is TGTGCCAGGCCGACAGGGAGGGGAAGGGATGGCTACACCTTC. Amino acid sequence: CARPTGRGRDGYTF.

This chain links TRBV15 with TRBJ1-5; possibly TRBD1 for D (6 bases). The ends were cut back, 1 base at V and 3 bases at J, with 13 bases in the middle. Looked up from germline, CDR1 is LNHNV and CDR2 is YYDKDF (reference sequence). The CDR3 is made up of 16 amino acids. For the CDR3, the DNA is TGTGCCACCAGCAGAGCGCGGGACACTTCCAATCAGCCCCAGCATTTT. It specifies CATSRARDTSNQPQHF.

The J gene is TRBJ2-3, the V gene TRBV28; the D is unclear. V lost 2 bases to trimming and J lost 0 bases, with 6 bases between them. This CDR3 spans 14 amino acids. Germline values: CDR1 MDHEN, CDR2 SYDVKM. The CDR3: CASSLRVSTDTQYF. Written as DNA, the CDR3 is TGTGCCAGCAGTTTAAGGGTGAGCACAGATACGCAGTATTTT.

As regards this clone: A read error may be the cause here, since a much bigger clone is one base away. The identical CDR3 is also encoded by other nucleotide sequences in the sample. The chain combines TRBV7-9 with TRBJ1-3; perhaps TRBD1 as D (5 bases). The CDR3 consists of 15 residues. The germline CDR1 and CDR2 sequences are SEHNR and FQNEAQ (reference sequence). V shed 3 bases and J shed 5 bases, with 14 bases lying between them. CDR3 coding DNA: TGTGCCAGCAGCTTTTCGGGAGGGGCTAGAAACACCATATATTTT. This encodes CASSFSGGARNTIYF.

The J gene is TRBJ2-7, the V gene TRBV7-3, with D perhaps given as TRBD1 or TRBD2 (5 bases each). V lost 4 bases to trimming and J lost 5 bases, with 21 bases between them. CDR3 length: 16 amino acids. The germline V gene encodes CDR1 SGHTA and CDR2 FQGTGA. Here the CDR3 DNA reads TGTGCCAGCAGCTCAAACCGGGACGTAATTAGCAACGAGCAGTACGTC. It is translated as CASSSNRDVISNEQYV.

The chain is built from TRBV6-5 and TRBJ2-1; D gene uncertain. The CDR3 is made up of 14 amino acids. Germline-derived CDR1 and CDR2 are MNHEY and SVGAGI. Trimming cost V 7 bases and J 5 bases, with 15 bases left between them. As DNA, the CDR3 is TGTGCCAGCACACATCTCCAACCTCACAATGAGCAGTTCTTC. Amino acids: CASTHLQPHNEQFF.

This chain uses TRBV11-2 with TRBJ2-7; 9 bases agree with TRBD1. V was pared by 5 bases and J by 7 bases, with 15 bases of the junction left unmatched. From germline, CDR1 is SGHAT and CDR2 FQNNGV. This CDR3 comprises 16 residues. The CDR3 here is CASSHSPGQGLREQYF. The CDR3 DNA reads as TGTGCCAGCAGCCACAGCCCGGGACAGGGTTTAAGGGAGCAGTACTTC.

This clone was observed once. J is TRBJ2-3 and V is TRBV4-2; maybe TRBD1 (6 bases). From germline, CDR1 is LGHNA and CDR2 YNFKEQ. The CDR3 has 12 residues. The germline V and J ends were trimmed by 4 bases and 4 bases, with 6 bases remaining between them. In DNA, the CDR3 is TGTGCCAGCAGCCCAGGGGCAGATACGCAGTATTTT. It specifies CASSPGADTQYF.

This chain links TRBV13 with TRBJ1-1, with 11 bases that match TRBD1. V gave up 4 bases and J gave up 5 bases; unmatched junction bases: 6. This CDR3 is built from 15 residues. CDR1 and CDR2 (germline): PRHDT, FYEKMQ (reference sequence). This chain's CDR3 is CASSSRDRGGTEAFF. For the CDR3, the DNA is TGTGCCAGCAGCTCGCGGGACAGGGGGGGGACTGAAGCTTTCTTT.

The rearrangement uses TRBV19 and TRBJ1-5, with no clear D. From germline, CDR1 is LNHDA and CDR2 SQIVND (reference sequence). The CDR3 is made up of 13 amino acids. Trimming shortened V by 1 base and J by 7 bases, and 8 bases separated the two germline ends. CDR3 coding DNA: TGTGCCAGTAGTATAGGACTACGGCAGCCCCAGCATTTT. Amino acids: CASSIGLRQPQHF. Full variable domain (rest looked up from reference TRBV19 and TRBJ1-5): DGGITQSPKYLFRKEGQNVTLSCEQNLNHDAMYWYRQDPGQGLRLIYYSQIVNDFQKGDIAEGYSVSREKKESFPLTVTSAQKNPTAFYLCASSIGLRQPQHFGDGTRLSIL.

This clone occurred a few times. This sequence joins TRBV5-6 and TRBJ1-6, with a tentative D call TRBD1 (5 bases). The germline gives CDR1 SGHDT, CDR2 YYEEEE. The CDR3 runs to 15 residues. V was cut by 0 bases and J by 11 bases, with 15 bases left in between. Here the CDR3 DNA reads TGTGCCAGCAGCTTGGGGGCCGCCGGGGGGACACCCCTCCACTTT. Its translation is CASSLGAAGGTPLHF.

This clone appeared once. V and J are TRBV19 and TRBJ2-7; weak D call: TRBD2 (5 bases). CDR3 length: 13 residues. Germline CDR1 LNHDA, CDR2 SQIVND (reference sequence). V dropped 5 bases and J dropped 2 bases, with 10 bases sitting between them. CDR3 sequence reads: CASSFRETYEQYF. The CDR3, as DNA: TGTGCCAGTAGTTTCCGGGAAACCTACGAGCAGTACTTC.

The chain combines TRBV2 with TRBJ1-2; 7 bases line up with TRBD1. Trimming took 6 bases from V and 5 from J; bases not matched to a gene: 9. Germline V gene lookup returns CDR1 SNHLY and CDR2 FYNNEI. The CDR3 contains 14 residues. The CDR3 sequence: CASRQGGGRYGYTF. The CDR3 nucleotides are TGTGCCAGCAGGCAGGGAGGGGGCCGGTATGGCTACACCTTC.

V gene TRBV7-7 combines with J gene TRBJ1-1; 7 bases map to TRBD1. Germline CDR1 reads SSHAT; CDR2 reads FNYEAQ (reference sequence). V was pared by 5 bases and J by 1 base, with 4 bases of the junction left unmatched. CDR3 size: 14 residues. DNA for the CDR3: TGTGCCAGCAGCCGGGACAGAAAGAACACTGAAGCTTTCTTT. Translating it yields CASSRDRKNTEAFF.

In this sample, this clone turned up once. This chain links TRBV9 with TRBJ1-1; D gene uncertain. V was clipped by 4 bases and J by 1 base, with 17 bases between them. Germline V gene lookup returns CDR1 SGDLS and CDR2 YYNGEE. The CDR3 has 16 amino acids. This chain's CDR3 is CASSPREGGGNTEAFF. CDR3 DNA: TGTGCCAGCAGCCCTAGGGAGGGTGGCGGGAACACTGAAGCTTTCTTT.

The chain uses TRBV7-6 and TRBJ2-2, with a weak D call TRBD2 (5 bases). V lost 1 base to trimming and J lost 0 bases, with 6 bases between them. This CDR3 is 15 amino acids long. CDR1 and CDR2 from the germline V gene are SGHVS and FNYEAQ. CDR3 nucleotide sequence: TGTGCCAGCAGCTTAGGCGGGTCGAACACCGGGGAGCTGTTTTTT. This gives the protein CASSLGGSNTGELFF.

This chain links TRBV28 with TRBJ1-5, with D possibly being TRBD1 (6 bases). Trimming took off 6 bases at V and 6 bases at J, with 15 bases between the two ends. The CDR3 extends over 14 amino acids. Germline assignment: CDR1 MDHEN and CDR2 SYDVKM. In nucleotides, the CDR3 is TGTGCCAGCAGAGCATCCCGGGACACTCAGCCCCAGCATTTT. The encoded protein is CASRASRDTQPQHF.

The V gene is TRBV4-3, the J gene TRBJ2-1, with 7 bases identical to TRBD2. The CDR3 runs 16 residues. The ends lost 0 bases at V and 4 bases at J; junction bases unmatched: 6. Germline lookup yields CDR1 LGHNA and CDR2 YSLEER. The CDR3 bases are TGCGCCAGCAGCCAAGAGGGTCTAGCGGATTACAATGAGCAGTTCTTC. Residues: CASSQEGLADYNEQFF.

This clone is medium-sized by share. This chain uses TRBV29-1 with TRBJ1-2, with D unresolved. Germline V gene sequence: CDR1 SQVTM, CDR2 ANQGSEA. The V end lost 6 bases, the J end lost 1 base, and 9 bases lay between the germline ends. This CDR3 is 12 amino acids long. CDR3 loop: CSVPDDNYGYTF. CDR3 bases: TGCAGCGTCCCCGACGATAACTATGGCTACACCTTC.

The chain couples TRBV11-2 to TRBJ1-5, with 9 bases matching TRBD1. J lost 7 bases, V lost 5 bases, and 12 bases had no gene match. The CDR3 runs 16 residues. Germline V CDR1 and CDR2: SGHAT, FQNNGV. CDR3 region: CASSPIPGQGRQPQHF. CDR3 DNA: TGTGCCAGCAGCCCGATACCGGGACAGGGTCGGCAGCCCCAGCATTTT.

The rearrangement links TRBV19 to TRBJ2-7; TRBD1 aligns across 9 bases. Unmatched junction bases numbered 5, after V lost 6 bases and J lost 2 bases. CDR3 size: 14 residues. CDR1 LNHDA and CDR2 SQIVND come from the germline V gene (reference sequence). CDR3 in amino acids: CASSQGTGTYEQYF. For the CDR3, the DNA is TGTGCCAGTAGCCAGGGGACAGGGACCTACGAGCAGTACTTC.

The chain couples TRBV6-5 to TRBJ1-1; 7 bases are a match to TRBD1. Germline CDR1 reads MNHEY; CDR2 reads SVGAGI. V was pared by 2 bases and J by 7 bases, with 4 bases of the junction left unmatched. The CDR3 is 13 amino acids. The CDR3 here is CASSYATGIEAFF. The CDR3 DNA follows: TGTGCCAGCAGTTACGCGACAGGGATTGAAGCTTTCTTT.

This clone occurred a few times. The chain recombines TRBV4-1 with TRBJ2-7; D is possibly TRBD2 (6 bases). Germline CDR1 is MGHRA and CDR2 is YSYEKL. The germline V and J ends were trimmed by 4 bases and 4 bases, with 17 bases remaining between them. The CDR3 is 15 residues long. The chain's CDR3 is CASSLTSSTEYEQYV. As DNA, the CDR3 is TGCGCCAGCAGCCTCACTAGCAGTACAGAGTACGAGCAGTACGTC.

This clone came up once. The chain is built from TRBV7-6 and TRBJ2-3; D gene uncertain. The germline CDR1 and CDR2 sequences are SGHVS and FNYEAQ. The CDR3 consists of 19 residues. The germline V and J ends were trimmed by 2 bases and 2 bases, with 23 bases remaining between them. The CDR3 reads CASSLYGPGGPPPTDTQYF. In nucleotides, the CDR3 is TGTGCCAGCAGCTTATACGGGCCGGGCGGCCCGCCTCCCACAGATACGCAGTATTTT.

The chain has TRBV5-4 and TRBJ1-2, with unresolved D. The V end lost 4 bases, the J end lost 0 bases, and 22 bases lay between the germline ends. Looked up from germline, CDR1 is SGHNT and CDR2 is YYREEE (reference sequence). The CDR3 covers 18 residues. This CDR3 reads CASSRFGEVGPPNYGYTF. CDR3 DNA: TGTGCCAGCAGCCGCTTCGGGGAAGTAGGGCCACCTAACTATGGCTACACCTTC.

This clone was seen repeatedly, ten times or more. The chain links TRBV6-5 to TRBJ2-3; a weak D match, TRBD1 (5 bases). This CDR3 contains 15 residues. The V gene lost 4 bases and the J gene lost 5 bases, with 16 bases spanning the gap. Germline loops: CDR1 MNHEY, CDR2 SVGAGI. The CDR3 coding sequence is TGTGCCAGCAGTTCACCACCAATCACAGGAGATACGCAGTATTTT. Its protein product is CASSSPPITGDTQYF.